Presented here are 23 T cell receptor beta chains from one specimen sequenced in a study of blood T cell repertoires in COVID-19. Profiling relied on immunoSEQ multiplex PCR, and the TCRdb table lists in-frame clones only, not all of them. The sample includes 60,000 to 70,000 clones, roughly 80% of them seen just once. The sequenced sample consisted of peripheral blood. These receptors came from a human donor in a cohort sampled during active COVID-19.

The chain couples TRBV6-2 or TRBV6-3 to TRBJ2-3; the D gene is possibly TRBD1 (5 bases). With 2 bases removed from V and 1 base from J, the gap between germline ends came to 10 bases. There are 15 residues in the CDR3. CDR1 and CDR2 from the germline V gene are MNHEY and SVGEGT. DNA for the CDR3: TGTGCCAGCAGTTACGGCAGGGCGGGCACAGATACGCAGTATTTT. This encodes CASSYGRAGTDTQYF.

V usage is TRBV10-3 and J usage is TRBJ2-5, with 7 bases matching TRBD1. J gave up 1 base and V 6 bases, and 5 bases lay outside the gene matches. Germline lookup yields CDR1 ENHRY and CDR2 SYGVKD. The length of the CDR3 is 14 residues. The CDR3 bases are TGTGCCATCAGCTACGGACAGGTCCAAGAGACCCAGTACTTC. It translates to CAISYGQVQETQYF.

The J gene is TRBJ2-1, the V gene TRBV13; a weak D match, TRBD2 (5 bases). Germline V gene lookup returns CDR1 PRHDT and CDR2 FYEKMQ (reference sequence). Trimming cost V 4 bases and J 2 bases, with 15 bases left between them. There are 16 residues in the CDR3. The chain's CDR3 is CASSSGLKPPYNEQFF. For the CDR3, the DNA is TGTGCCAGCAGCTCAGGACTGAAACCCCCCTACAATGAGCAGTTCTTC.

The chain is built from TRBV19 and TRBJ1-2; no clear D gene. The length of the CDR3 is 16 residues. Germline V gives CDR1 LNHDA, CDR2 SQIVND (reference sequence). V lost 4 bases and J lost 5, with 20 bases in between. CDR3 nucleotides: TGTGCCAGTAGTACTCTGTCGGCCGATTTCGGGTATGGCTACACCTTC. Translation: CASSTLSADFGYGYTF.

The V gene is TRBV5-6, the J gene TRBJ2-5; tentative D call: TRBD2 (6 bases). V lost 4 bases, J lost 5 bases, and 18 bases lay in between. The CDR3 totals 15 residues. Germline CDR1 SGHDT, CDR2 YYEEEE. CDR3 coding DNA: TGTGCCAGCAGCCGGGTGGGGCTAGCGCGGGAGACCCAGTACTTC. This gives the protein CASSRVGLARETQYF.

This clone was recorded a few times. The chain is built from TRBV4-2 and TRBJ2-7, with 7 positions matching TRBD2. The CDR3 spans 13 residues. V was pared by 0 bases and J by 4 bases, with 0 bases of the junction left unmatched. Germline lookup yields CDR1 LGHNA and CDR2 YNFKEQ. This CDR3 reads CASSQEAGYEQYF. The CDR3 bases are TGTGCCAGCAGCCAAGAAGCGGGGTACGAGCAGTACTTC.

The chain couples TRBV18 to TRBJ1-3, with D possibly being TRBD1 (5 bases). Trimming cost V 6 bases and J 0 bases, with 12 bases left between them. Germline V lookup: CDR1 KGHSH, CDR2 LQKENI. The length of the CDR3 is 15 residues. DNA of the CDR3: TGTGCCAGCTCCAGGGAACAGGTCTCTGGAAACACCATATATTTT. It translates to CASSREQVSGNTIYF. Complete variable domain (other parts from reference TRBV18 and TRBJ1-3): NAGVMQNPRHLVRRRGQEARLRCSPMKGHSHVYWYRQLPEEGLKFMVYLQKENIIDESGMPKERFSAEFPKEGPSILRIQQVVRGDSAAYFCASSREQVSGNTIYFGEGSWLTVV.

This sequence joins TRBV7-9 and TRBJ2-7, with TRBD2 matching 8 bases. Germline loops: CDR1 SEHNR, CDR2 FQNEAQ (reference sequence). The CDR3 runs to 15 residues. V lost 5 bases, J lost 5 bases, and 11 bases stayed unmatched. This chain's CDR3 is CASSLRGGAVNEQYF. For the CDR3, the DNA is TGTGCCAGCAGCCTCCGGGGGGGGGCGGTCAACGAGCAGTACTTC.

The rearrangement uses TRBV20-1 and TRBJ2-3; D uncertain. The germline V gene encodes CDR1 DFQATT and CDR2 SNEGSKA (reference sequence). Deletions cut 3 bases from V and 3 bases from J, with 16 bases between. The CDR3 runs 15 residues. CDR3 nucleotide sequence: TGCAGTGCTAGTGTCGAGAGGTTTAGGACAGATACGCAGTATTTT. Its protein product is CSASVERFRTDTQYF.

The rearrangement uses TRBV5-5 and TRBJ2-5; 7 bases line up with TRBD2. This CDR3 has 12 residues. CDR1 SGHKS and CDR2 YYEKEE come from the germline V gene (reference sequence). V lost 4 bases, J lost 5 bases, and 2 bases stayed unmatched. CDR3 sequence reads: CASSQGGETQYF. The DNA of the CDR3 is TGTGCCAGCAGCCAGGGAGGGGAGACCCAGTACTTC.

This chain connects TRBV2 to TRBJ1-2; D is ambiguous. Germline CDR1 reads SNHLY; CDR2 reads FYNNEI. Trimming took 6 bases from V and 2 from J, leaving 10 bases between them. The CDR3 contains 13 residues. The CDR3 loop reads CASRKQLNYGYTF. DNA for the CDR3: TGTGCCAGCAGAAAACAACTAAACTATGGCTACACCTTC.

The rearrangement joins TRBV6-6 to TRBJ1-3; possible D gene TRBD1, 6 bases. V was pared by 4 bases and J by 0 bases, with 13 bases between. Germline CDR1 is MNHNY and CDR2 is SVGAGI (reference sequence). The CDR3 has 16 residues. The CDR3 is CASSSPGHPSGNTIYF. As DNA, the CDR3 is TGTGCCAGCAGTTCCCCGGGACACCCCTCTGGAAACACCATATATTTT.

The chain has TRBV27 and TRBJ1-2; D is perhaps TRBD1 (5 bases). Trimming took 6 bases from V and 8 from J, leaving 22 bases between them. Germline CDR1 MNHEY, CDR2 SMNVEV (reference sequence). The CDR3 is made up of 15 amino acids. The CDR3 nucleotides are TGTGCCAGCAGCCTTTCAGGGTTGGCCGACCGGGGCTACACCTTC. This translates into CASSLSGLADRGYTF.

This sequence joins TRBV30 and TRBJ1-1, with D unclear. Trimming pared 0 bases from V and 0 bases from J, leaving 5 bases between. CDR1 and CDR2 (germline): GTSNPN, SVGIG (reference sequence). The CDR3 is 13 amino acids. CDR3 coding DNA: TGTGCCTGGAGTGTAACACTGAACACTGAAGCTTTCTTT. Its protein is CAWSVTLNTEAFF.

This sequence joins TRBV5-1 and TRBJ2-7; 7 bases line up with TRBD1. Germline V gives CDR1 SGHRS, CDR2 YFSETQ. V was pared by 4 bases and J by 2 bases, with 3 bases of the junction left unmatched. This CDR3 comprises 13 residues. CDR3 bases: TGCGCCAGCAGCACAGACAGGGCCTACGAGCAGTACTTC. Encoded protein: CASSTDRAYEQYF.

The CDR3 DNA is TGTGCCAGCAGCACATTAGCGGGGGGGCCTTCGCCCCAGTACTTC. This codes for CASSTLAGGPSPQYF. The genes are TRBV5-8 and TRBJ2-5; 11 bases match TRBD2. Germline assignment: CDR1 SGHTS and CDR2 YDEGEE. The CDR3 consists of 15 residues. V lost 4 bases and J lost 9; bases outside the gene matches: 11.

The CDR3 region has the DNA TGTGCCAGCTCACAAAGCGGTACTGAAGCTTTCTTT. Translated: CASSQSGTEAFF. J is TRBJ1-1 and V is TRBV18; no reliable D call. Trimming pared 4 bases from V and 5 bases from J, leaving 8 bases between. Germline CDR1 KGHSH, CDR2 LQKENI. CDR3 length equals 12 residues.

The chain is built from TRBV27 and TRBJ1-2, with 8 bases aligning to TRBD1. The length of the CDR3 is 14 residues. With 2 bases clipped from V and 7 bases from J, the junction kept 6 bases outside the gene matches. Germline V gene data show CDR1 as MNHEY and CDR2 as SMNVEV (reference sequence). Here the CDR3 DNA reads TGTGCCAGCAGTTTAGGATCAGGGGGCGGTGGCTACACCTTC. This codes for CASSLGSGGGGYTF.

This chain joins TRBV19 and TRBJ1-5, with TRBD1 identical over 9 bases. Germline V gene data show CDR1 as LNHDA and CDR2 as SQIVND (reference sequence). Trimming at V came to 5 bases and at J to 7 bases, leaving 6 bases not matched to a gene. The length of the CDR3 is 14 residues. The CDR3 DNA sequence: TGTGCCAGTAGTTGGGACAGGGTGGACCAGCCCCAGCATTTT. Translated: CASSWDRVDQPQHF.

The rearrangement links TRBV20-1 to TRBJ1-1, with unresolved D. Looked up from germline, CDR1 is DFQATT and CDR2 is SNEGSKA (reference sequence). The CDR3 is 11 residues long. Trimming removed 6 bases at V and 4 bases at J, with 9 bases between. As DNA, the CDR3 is TGCAGTGCCTCCCCGCGCACTGAAGCTTTCTTT. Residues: CSASPRTEAFF.

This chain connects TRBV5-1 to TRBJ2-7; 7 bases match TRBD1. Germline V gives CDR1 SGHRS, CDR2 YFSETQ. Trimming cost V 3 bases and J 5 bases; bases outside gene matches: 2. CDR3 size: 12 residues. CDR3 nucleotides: TGCGCCAGCAGCTCGACAGGGAACGAGCAGTACTTC. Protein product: CASSSTGNEQYF.

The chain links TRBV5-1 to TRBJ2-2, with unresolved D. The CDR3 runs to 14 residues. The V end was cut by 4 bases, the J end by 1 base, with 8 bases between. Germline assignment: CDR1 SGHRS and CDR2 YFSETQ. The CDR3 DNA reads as TGCGCCAGCAGCCGATCAGGGAACACCGGGGAGCTGTTTTTT. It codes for CASSRSGNTGELFF.

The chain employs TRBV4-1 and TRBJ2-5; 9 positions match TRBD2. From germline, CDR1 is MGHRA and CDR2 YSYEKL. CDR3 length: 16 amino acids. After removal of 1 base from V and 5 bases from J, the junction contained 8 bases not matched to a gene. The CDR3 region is CASSQVILAGDETQYF. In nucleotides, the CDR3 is TGCGCCAGCAGCCAAGTGATCTTAGCGGGGGATGAGACCCAGTACTTC.